This T cell receptor beta chain was identified during a study of T cells in Graves' hyperthyroidism and ophthalmopathy. Whole-study results and caveats: Also found in blood were most expanded thyroid clonotypes above 0.001. Researchers report that a 13 V-J model separated ophthalmopathy from stable hyperthyroidism.

J was trimmed by 1 base and V by 5 bases; bases with no gene match: 12. The CDR3 has 17 amino acids. Germline V lookup: CDR1 SEHNR, CDR2 FQNEAQ (reference sequence). TCR beta CDR3 region amplification was performed from RNA transcripts. RT-PCR in the first round (using the HTBI primer set) targeted the TCR CDR3. TCRdb recomputed calls from the multiplex PCR reads with MiXCR, one row per CDR3 protein. Of more than 350,000 distinct CDR3 sequences detected, about 15% appear once; the ten largest clones hold 15% to 20%. This clonotype was seen repeatedly, ten times or more. Antigen unknown. The V gene is TRBV7-9, the J gene TRBJ1-1; TRBD1 matches 8 bases. The TCR originated in a woman in her thirties with Graves' ophthalmopathy. Sequencing used blood. The DNA of the CDR3 is TGTGCCAGCAGCCCTACGCAGGGGGCGCGTGGGAACACTGAAGCTTTCTTT. Translated, it gives CASSPTQGARGNTEAFF.